A single sample gave rise to the 5 T cell receptor beta chains below, sequenced in a study of PD-L1 blockade in urothelial cancer. Generated by immunoSEQ multiplex PCR, the TCRdb table keeps only in-frame clones and is missing some. The sample has under 70,000 clones, approximately 80% seen once. As to time point: pretreatment peripheral blood. This specimen consisted of PBMCs, obtained around atezolizumab (anti-PD-L1) treatment. The receptors originated from a man in his 70s with urothelial cancer.

This rearrangement joins TRBV5-5 to TRBJ1-2, with 7 bases matching TRBD1. V lost 4 bases and J lost 0; bases outside the gene matches: 6. This CDR3 region has 15 residues. CDR1 and CDR2 (germline): SGHKS, YYEKEE (reference sequence). The CDR3 reads CASSANRGTNYGYTF. The CDR3, as DNA: TGTGCCAGCAGCGCGAACAGGGGAACTAACTATGGCTACACCTTC. Full variable domain (rest looked up from reference TRBV5-5 and TRBJ1-2): DAGVTQSPTHLIKTRGQQVTLRCSPISGHKSVSWYQQVLGQGPQFIFQYYEKEERGRGNFPDRFSARQFPNYSSELNVNALLLGDSALYLCASSANRGTNYGYTFGSGTRLTVV.

The chain combines TRBV6-6 with TRBJ1-5; TRBD1 is a possible D gene (5 bases). The ends were cut back, 6 bases at V and 6 bases at J, with 21 bases in the middle. Germline CDR1 and CDR2: MNHNY and SVGAGI (reference sequence). This CDR3 spans 16 amino acids. CDR3 bases: TGTGCCAGCAGGGGAAGCGGGACGAATCATGCTCAGCCCCAGCATTTT. Translating it yields CASRGSGTNHAQPQHF.

The genes are TRBV11-2 and TRBJ2-5, with 8 bases that match TRBD1. The CDR3 runs to 16 residues. Trimming took 0 bases from V and 4 from J; bases not matched to a gene: 7. Germline lookup yields CDR1 SGHAT and CDR2 FQNNGV. As DNA, the CDR3 is TGTGCCAGCAGCTTAGATCCGGGCAGGGGGCGAGAGACCCAGTACTTC. Translation gives CASSLDPGRGRETQYF.

Here the CDR3 reads CSVEDSHEKLFF. The CDR3 DNA follows: TGCAGCGTTGAGGACAGTCACGAAAAACTGTTTTTT. The chain employs TRBV29-1 and TRBJ1-4; D perhaps matches TRBD1 (6 bases). The CDR3 covers 12 residues. The V end lost 3 bases, the J end lost 8 bases, and 10 bases lay between the germline ends. Germline V lookup: CDR1 SQVTM, CDR2 ANQGSEA.

The chain recombines TRBV28 with TRBJ2-3; 7 bases are shared with TRBD2. This CDR3 is built from 14 residues. Per germline, CDR1 MDHEN and CDR2 SYDVKM. V gave up 8 bases and J gave up 0 bases; unmatched junction bases: 5. The CDR3 DNA follows: TGTGCCAGCCTCTGGCGGGAGAGCACAGATACGCAGTATTTT. It codes for CASLWRESTDTQYF.